Below, one T cell receptor (beta chain) is given with its context. This record comes from a study of T cells in Graves' hyperthyroidism and ophthalmopathy. The CDR3 is 13 residues long. Germline values: CDR1 MNHEY, CDR2 SVGEGT. Trimming took off 7 bases at V and 5 bases at J, with 15 bases between the two ends. The TCR beta CDR3 regions underwent amplification using RNA transcripts as the source. First-round RT-PCR of the TCR CDR3 relied on the HTBI primer set. TCRdb reanalysed the multiplex PCR reads using MiXCR and keeps one entry per CDR3 protein. The sample holds 300,000 to 350,000 distinct CDR3 sequences, around a sixth seen once.

Sequencing was performed on blood. The TCR comes from a woman aged 45-59 years with Graves' hyperthyroidism. V gene TRBV6-2 or TRBV6-3 combines with J gene TRBJ2-7, with D hard to call. The CDR3 loop reads CASKRPVENEQYF. The CDR3 DNA reads TGTGCCAGCAAGCGCCCAGTGGAGAACGAGCAGTACTTC.